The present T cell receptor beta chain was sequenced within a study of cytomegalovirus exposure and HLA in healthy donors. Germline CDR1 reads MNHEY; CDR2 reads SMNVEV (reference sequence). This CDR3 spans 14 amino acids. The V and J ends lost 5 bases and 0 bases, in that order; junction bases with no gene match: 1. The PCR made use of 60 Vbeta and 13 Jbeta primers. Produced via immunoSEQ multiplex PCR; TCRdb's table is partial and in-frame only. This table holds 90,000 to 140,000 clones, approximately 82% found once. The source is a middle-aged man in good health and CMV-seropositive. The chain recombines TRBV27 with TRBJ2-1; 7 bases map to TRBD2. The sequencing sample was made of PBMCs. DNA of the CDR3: TGTGCCAGCAGTCCTAGCGGCTCCTACAATGAGCAGTTCTTC. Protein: CASSPSGSYNEQFF.